The 7 T cell receptor beta chains in this list originate from one sample, sequenced in a study of CXCR3-negative and CXCR3-positive naive CD8 T cells (dated by TCRdb to the late 2010s). Sequencing used a NextSeq 550. The Human TCR Profiling Kit (MiLaboratory) was used to prepare UMI-labeled 5' RACE TRB cDNA libraries. Each entry corresponds to one CDR3 protein sequence from reads that TCRdb reprocessed, and DNA is not given. This sample's records show over 100,000 distinct CDR3 sequences. Of the sample, less than 0.55% is held by the ten largest clones. The sample consisted of naive CXCR3- CD8+ T cells from blood. The cell subset or site label corresponds to: CD45RO-CCR7+CD27+CD95- naive CD8+ T cells lacking CXCR3 (TNR3-). The receptor set was obtained from a human donor in good health. Some clones in this sample may be carry-over from other donors' samples.

V is TRBV28 and J is TRBJ1-1; with no DNA, the TCRdb D assignment of TRBD1 cannot be verified. The CDR3 loop spans 15 amino acids. Germline V gene data show CDR1 as MDHEN and CDR2 as SYDVKM. The CDR3 here is CASSPPNLGNTEAFF.

The chain's CDR3 is CASSSQGANQPQHF. The chain has TRBV7-9 and TRBJ1-5; lacking DNA, the TRBD1 call made by TCRdb goes unchecked. The CDR3 is made up of 14 amino acids. Germline CDR1 and CDR2: SEHNR and FQNEAQ (reference sequence).

This chain links TRBV29-1 with TRBJ2-7; absent DNA, TCRdb's TRBD1 call cannot be checked. CDR3 length: 11 amino acids. The germline V gene encodes CDR1 SQVTM and CDR2 ANQGSEA. This CDR3 is CSVSQGNEQYF.

This chain links TRBV30 with TRBJ2-7; no DNA is available, so the TRBD1 call from TCRdb remains unchecked. In germline, CDR1 is GTSNPN, CDR2 SVGIG (reference sequence). The length of the CDR3 is 14 residues. The chain's CDR3 is CAWSPRGISYEQYF.

V gene TRBV15 combines with J gene TRBJ1-5. The germline CDR1 and CDR2 sequences are LNHNV and YYDKDF (reference sequence). The CDR3 consists of 14 residues. The CDR3 spells CATSGRDSNQPQHF.

The rearrangement links TRBV29-1 to TRBJ2-1; TCRdb's assignment of TRBD1 cannot be checked, as there is no DNA. CDR3 length: 15 amino acids. CDR1 is SQVTM, CDR2 ANQGSEA, per germline. The CDR3 region is CSVEEGGPGYNEQFF.

This rearrangement joins TRBV9 to TRBJ2-2. The CDR3 runs 16 residues. Germline CDR1 SGDLS, CDR2 YYNGEE. The CDR3: CSSSEAIQMNTGELFF.